This TCR beta chain came from a study of cytomegalovirus exposure and HLA in healthy donors. Study results and caveats: Researchers reported in a later analysis that a missense DCLRE1C variant was tied to TCR beta V- and J-gene trimming.

With 5 bases clipped from V and 5 bases from J, the junction kept 7 bases outside the gene matches. The CDR3 totals 14 residues. CDR1 and CDR2 from the germline V gene are SGHNT and YENEEA. This clone has a handful of counts. The antigen remains undetermined. The PCR used 60 Vbeta and 13 Jbeta primers. The method was immunoSEQ multiplex PCR; TCRdb's version includes in-frame clones alone and lacks a portion of them. The data contain approximately 220,000 clones, over 75% of them seen just once; the ten biggest clones take up over 1.5%. J is TRBJ2-3 and V is TRBV11-3; the match to TRBD1 covers 7 bases. The sample taken for sequencing was PBMCs. This clonotype was obtained from a male donor in good health and CMV-seronegative. CDR3 protein: CASSDRVKGDTQYF. The CDR3 nucleotides read TGTGCCAGCAGCGACAGGGTCAAGGGAGATACGCAGTATTTT.